This TCR beta chain came from a study of human T cells and chemical hapten exposure. Library preparation tagged each individual cDNA molecule with a unique molecular identifier. TCRdb redid the calling of the RACE reads with MiXCR, one entry per CDR3 protein. The data contain about 380,000 distinct CDR3 sequences, around 5% of them singletons. Whole-study findings and limits: Relative to controls, expanded TCRs formed significantly more large CDR3 similarity clusters.

This CDR3 contains 14 residues. Germline CDR1 and CDR2: LGHDT and YNNKEL (reference sequence). V was clipped by 0 bases and J by 0 bases, with 6 bases between them. Time point of the sample: patch test 1, 2 weeks after DPC sensitization. The treatment here: therapeutic diphenylcyclopropenone sensitization with weekly scalp DPC. This clonotype showed up many times. Its antigen is as yet unknown. The input for sequencing was whole blood, taken in connection with sensitization to the hapten diphenylcyclopropenone (DPC). This chain uses TRBV3-1 with TRBJ2-7; D ambiguous. The receptor comes from a woman aged 45-59 years with alopecia areata. Some clones in this sample may be carry-over from other donors' samples. CDR3 in amino acids: CASSQDPSSYEQYF. As DNA, the CDR3 is TGTGCCAGCAGCCAAGACCCATCCTCCTACGAGCAGTACTTC.